This TCR beta chain was captured by sequencing in a study of blood T cell repertoires in COVID-19. Study as a whole: COVID-19 samples collected from the United States, Italy and Spain covered acute and convalescent phases.

The CDR3 has 15 residues. Germline CDR1 reads LNHDA; CDR2 reads SQIVND (reference sequence). A single count supports this clone. The junction departs from germline at one end; a sequencing error may be responsible. Methods used by the authors: Amplifying reference gene primers gave estimates of nucleated cell counts. TCRdb keeps only in-frame clones here, not all; method: immunoSEQ multiplex PCR. V and J calls and clone size are copied from that table; D and trimming were computed from the DNA. The sample contains tens of thousands of clones, around 70% of which appear only once. The specimen was peripheral blood. The sequence was obtained from a woman aged 70 to 79 with COVID-19, enrolled during active disease. The chain links TRBV19 to TRBJ2-1, with 8 bases fitting TRBD1. DNA for the CDR3: TGTGCCAGTAGTTTAGACAGGGGTTCCTACAATGAGCAGTTCTTC. Translation gives CASSLDRGSYNEQFF.